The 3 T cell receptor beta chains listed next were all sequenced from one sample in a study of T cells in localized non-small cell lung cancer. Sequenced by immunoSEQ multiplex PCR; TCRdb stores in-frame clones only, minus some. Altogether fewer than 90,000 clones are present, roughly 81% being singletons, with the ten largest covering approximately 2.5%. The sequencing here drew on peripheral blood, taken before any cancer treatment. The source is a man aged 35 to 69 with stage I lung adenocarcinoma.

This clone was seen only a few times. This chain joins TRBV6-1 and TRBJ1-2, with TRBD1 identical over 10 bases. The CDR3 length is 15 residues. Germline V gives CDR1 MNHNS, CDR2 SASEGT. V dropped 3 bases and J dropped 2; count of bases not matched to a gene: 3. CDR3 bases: TGTGCCAGCAGTGAGGGACAGGGGTGGAACTATGGCTACACCTTC. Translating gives CASSEGQGWNYGYTF.

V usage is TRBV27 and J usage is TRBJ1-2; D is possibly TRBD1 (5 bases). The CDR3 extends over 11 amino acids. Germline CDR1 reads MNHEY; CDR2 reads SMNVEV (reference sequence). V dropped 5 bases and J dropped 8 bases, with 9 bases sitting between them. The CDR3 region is CASSPGWGYTF. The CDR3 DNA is TGTGCCAGCAGTCCAGGGTGGGGCTACACCTTC.

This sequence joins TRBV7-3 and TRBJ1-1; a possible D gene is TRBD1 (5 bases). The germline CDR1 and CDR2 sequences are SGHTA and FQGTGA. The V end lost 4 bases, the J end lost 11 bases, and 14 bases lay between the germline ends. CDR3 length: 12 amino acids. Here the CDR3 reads CASSSPAGLAFF. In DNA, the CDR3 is TGTGCCAGCAGCTCCCCGGCAGGGTTGGCTTTCTTT.